One sample yielded the 15 T cell receptor beta chains listed below, sequenced in a study of technical replicates of blood from four donors. This table comes from immunoSEQ multiplex PCR, and its TCRdb copy is limited to in-frame clones, with some not included. The sample lists 80,000 to 95,000 clones, 90% to 95% occurring once. The specimen was T cells isolated from PBMCs. Every receptor here comes from a human donor in good health.

The chain carries TRBV19 and TRBJ2-7; D gene ambiguous. The CDR3 covers 15 residues. Germline-derived CDR1 and CDR2 are LNHDA and SQIVND (reference sequence). The V gene lost 1 base and the J gene lost 2 bases, with 12 bases spanning the gap. The CDR3 DNA reads TGTGCCAGTAGTATAGGGGCTGGCGTAACCTACGAGCAGTACTTC. Its protein is CASSIGAGVTYEQYF.

The CDR3 DNA reads as TGTGCCAGCAGTCAACGGACAGAAGAGACCCAGTACTTC. Its translation: CASSQRTEETQYF. The chain is built from TRBV14 and TRBJ2-5, with D maybe TRBD1 (6 bases). CDR1 is SGHDN, CDR2 FVKESK, per germline. The CDR3 extends over 13 amino acids. V was cut by 6 bases and J by 3 bases, with 11 bases left in between. Full variable domain (rest looked up from reference TRBV14 and TRBJ2-5): EAGVTQFPSHSVIEKGQTVTLRCDPISGHDNLYWYRRVMGKEIKFLLHFVKESKQDESGMPNNRFLAERTGGTYSTLKVQPAELEDSGVYFCASSQRTEETQYFGPGTRLLVL.

The V call is TRBV7-9, the J call TRBJ1-5, with a possible D match to TRBD1 (6 bases). The CDR3 runs to 16 residues. Germline V lookup: CDR1 SEHNR, CDR2 FQNEAQ (reference sequence). V shed 4 bases and J shed 0 bases, with 13 bases lying between them. CDR3 sequence: CASSSSTGLSNQPQHF. CDR3 nucleotides: TGTGCCAGCAGCTCCTCGACAGGACTTAGCAATCAGCCCCAGCATTTT.

The chain combines TRBV30 with TRBJ2-4; tentative D call: TRBD2 (6 bases). The V end was cut by 0 bases, the J end by 6 bases, with 12 bases between. Germline CDR1 GTSNPN, CDR2 SVGIG (reference sequence). This CDR3 region has 14 residues. The CDR3 nucleotides read TGTGCCTGGAGTGTTCCAGGCGGGGTAAACATTCAGTACTTC. Translated, it gives CAWSVPGGVNIQYF.

The gene calls are TRBV29-1 and TRBJ2-6, with 8 bases fitting TRBD1. This CDR3 has 15 amino acids. Germline assignment: CDR1 SQVTM and CDR2 ANQGSEA. Trimming took 6 bases from V and 4 from J; bases not matched to a gene: 8. The DNA of the CDR3 is TGCAGCGTGCGTTGGACAGGGTCCGGGGCCAACGTCCTGACTTTC. Translated, it gives CSVRWTGSGANVLTF.

The CDR3 is CSAKGQGGYEQYF. In nucleotides, the CDR3 is TGCAGCGCCAAAGGCCAGGGGGGCTACGAGCAGTACTTC. The chain carries TRBV29-1 and TRBJ2-7, with a weak D call TRBD1 (7 bases). The CDR3 runs 13 residues. Per the germline V gene, CDR1 is SQVTM and CDR2 is ANQGSEA. Trimming removed 7 bases from V and 3 bases from J, with 16 bases in between.

This clone was seen only once. V usage is TRBV18 and J usage is TRBJ2-7, with 7 bases aligning to TRBD1. V dropped 6 bases and J dropped 2; count of bases not matched to a gene: 10. The CDR3 contains 15 residues. Germline loops: CDR1 KGHSH, CDR2 LQKENI. The CDR3 is CASSPGPDRAYEQYF. CDR3 sequence (DNA): TGTGCCAGCTCGCCCGGGCCCGACAGGGCCTACGAGCAGTACTTC.

The rearrangement joins TRBV14 to TRBJ2-2, with TRBD1 as a possible D gene (6 bases). The V gene lost 3 bases and the J gene lost 2 bases, with 10 bases spanning the gap. Germline CDR1 is SGHDN and CDR2 is FVKESK. The CDR3 loop spans 15 amino acids. The CDR3 loop reads CASSHLDRNTGELFF. CDR3 DNA: TGTGCCAGCAGCCACCTGGACAGAAACACCGGGGAGCTGTTTTTT.

The chain combines TRBV28 with TRBJ2-5; 9 bases are shared with TRBD2. Germline V gene sequence: CDR1 MDHEN, CDR2 SYDVKM. This CDR3 is built from 14 residues. After removal of 3 bases from V and 4 bases from J, the junction contained 3 bases not matched to a gene. CDR3 in DNA: TGTGCCAGCAGTTTGAGGCGGGGGGGAGAGACCCAGTACTTC. This gives the protein CASSLRRGGETQYF.

The rearrangement joins TRBV7-9 to TRBJ2-4; 7 bases align to TRBD1. This CDR3 spans 14 amino acids. Germline V CDR1 and CDR2: SEHNR, FQNEAQ (reference sequence). With V trimmed by 5 bases and J by 4 bases, 5 bases remained unmatched. For the CDR3, the DNA is TGTGCCAGCAGCGCAGGGGGTGGGAAAAACATTCAGTACTTC. It encodes CASSAGGGKNIQYF.

For this clone: At one end the junction does not follow the germline gene, possibly because of a read error. The chain links TRBV4-1 to TRBJ2-1; D gene uncertain. CDR3 length: 14 residues. The germline CDR1 and CDR2 sequences are MGHRA and YSYEKL. CDR3: CASSQGLGKYEQFF. The DNA for the CDR3 is TGCGCCAGCAGTCAAGGCCTAGGCAAATATGAGCAGTTCTTC.

The count of this clone is one. The chain combines TRBV6-1 with TRBJ2-7; D gene unclear. The CDR3 extends over 15 amino acids. V dropped 4 bases and J dropped 0 bases, with 13 bases sitting between them. Germline V CDR1 and CDR2: MNHNS, SASEGT. The CDR3 DNA reads as TGTGCCAGCAGTGTGTATCAAGCGCCCTCCTACGAGCAGTACTTC. Its protein is CASSVYQAPSYEQYF.

In its sample, this clone was seen a few times. V gene TRBV28 combines with J gene TRBJ1-2; D is unresolved. The length of the CDR3 is 14 residues. Trimming removed 7 bases from V and 4 bases from J, with 16 bases in between. Germline lookup yields CDR1 MDHEN and CDR2 SYDVKM. DNA of the CDR3: TGTGCCAGCATCACTTCAGGCAGCATCTATGGCTACACCTTC. This sequence encodes CASITSGSIYGYTF.

V is TRBV5-5 and J is TRBJ1-2; D possibly corresponds to TRBD1 (5 bases). This CDR3 region has 16 residues. Germline V gene data show CDR1 as SGHKS and CDR2 as YYEKEE (reference sequence). Trimming removed 4 bases at V and 1 base at J, with 17 bases between. As DNA, the CDR3 is TGTGCCAGCAGCATCCCTGCGGGGGGATATAACTATGGCTACACCTTC. Translation: CASSIPAGGYNYGYTF.

This clone was observed once. The V and J genes are TRBV15 and TRBJ2-3; 7 bases agree with TRBD1. The CDR3 is 16 amino acids. Germline-derived CDR1 and CDR2 are LNHNV and YYDKDF (reference sequence). Trimming at V came to 2 bases and at J to 1 base, leaving 6 bases not matched to a gene. CDR3 sequence (DNA): TGTGCCACCAGCAGATCCGGCACAGGGGGCACAGATACGCAGTATTTT. Translated: CATSRSGTGGTDTQYF.